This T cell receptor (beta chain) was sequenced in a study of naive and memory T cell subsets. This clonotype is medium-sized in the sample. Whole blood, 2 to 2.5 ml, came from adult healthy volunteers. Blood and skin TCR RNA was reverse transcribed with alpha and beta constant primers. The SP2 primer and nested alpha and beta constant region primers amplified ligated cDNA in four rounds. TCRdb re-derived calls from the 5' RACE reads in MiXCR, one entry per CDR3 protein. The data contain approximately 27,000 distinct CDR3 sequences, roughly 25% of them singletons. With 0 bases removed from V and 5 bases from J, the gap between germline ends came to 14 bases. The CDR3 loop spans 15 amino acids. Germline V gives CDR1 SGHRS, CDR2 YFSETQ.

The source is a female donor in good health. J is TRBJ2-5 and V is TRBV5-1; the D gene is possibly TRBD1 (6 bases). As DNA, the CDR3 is TGCGCCAGCAGCTTGGAAGGTCAAAGGGGGGAGACCCAGTACTTC. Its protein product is CASSLEGQRGETQYF.